This entry concerns a single T cell receptor (beta chain). TCRdb keeps only in-frame clones here, not all; method: immunoSEQ multiplex PCR. The data contain some 370,000 clones, more than 80% of them singletons. This entry is derived from a study of blood T cell repertoires in COVID-19. Study at large: T cells, B-cell-depleted T cells, or PBMCs supplied cDNA or gDNA.

V was trimmed by 5 bases and J by 0 bases, leaving 13 bases between them. Germline CDR1 reads SNHLY; CDR2 reads FYNNEI. The CDR3 spans 15 residues. The chain is built from TRBV2 and TRBJ1-1, with D perhaps TRBD1 (5 bases). The source is a man in his forties with acute or convalescent COVID-19. Sequencing was done on a sample of peripheral blood. CDR3 protein: CASSSRQSMNTEAFF. As DNA, the CDR3 is TGTGCCAGCAGTTCGAGACAGTCCATGAACACTGAAGCTTTCTTT.